Below are 26 T cell receptor beta chains sequenced from a single sample in a study of blood T cell repertoires in COVID-19. This table comes from immunoSEQ multiplex PCR, and its TCRdb copy is limited to in-frame clones, with some not included. This sample carries some 390,000 clones, around 89% of them seen once, and the ten largest clones take 1.5% to 1.7%. The specimen sequenced was peripheral blood. Every receptor here comes from a woman aged 40 to 49 with COVID-19, enrolled during active disease.

This chain joins TRBV9 and TRBJ2-3; 7 nucleotides align to TRBD2. The germline V gene has CDR1 SGDLS and CDR2 YYNGEE. The trim removed 0 bases at V and 0 bases at J, leaving 1 base unmatched. The length of the CDR3 is 15 residues. The CDR3 bases are TGTGCCAGCAGCGTAGGTAGCGGGAGCACAGATACGCAGTATTTT. Protein product: CASSVGSGSTDTQYF.

The rearrangement links TRBV4-3 to TRBJ2-3; 13 bases are a match to TRBD2. V was pared by 2 bases and J by 4 bases, with 3 bases of the junction left unmatched. In germline, CDR1 is LGHNA, CDR2 YSLEER. The CDR3 runs to 16 residues. CDR3 DNA: TGCGCCAGCAGCCAACTTACTAGCGGGGGGGCAGATACGCAGTATTTT. This sequence encodes CASSQLTSGGADTQYF.

V is TRBV9 and J is TRBJ1-6; D is unclear. Germline assignment: CDR1 SGDLS and CDR2 YYNGEE. The CDR3 is 13 amino acids. With 3 bases removed from V and 9 bases from J, the gap between germline ends came to 10 bases. The CDR3 DNA follows: TGTGCCAGCAGCGCCGCCCGGGGTTCACCCCTCCACTTT. It encodes CASSAARGSPLHF.

V and J are TRBV5-6 and TRBJ1-5, with 10 bases aligning to TRBD1. Germline values: CDR1 SGHDT, CDR2 YYEEEE. The CDR3 has 13 amino acids. V lost 4 bases and J lost 11; bases outside the gene matches: 6. This CDR3 reads CASSRQGAKAQHF. CDR3 sequence (DNA): TGTGCCAGCAGCCGACAGGGGGCTAAAGCCCAGCATTTT.

The J gene is TRBJ2-7, the V gene TRBV28; TRBD2 matches 10 bases. CDR3 length: 19 amino acids. The V segment lost 7 bases and the J segment 4 bases; nucleotides outside the gene matches: 22. CDR1 and CDR2 (germline): MDHEN, SYDVKM. CDR3 DNA sequence: TGTGCCAGCAATCCCACTTGGGGGCGGGGGACTAGCGCCGTGTACGAGCAGTACTTC. Translating gives CASNPTWGRGTSAVYEQYF.

V is TRBV15 and J is TRBJ1-2, with a possible D match to TRBD1 (5 bases). Germline CDR1 reads LNHNV; CDR2 reads YYDKDF (reference sequence). The CDR3 sequence is 14 residues long. V was shortened by 0 bases and J by 4 bases, with 9 bases between the two germline ends. In DNA form, the CDR3 reads TGTGCCACCAGCAGAGAGGGGCAGCGCTATGGCTACACCTTC. It yields the protein CATSREGQRYGYTF.

The chain recombines TRBV7-2 with TRBJ2-5; 7 bases align to TRBD1. Germline-derived CDR1 and CDR2 are SGHTA and FQGNSA. This CDR3 spans 14 amino acids. The trim removed 4 bases at V and 1 base at J, leaving 3 bases unmatched. CDR3 nucleotides: TGTGCCAGCAGCTGGGGACAGACCCAAGAGACCCAGTACTTC. Residues: CASSWGQTQETQYF.

This chain joins TRBV4-3 and TRBJ2-7; D is possibly TRBD2 (6 bases). Trimming left V 4 bases short and J 1 base short, with 11 bases between. Germline CDR1 reads LGHNA; CDR2 reads YSLEER. This CDR3 contains 14 residues. The CDR3 nucleotides are TGCGCCAGCAGCCCCGGGAGCTTATCCTACGAGCAGTACTTC. The encoded protein is CASSPGSLSYEQYF.

This chain joins TRBV3-1 (or the pseudogene TRBV3-2) and TRBJ2-4; 10 nucleotides align to TRBD2. Germline lookup yields CDR1 LGHDT and CDR2 YNNKEL (reference sequence). With V trimmed by 2 bases and J by 3 bases, 7 bases remained unmatched. The CDR3 has 17 amino acids. The CDR3 loop reads CASSQTPGLANKNIQYF. The CDR3 DNA reads as TGTGCCAGCAGCCAAACTCCGGGACTAGCGAACAAAAACATTCAGTACTTC.

J is TRBJ2-2 and V is TRBV5-8; TRBD1 matches at 9 bases. Germline loops: CDR1 SGHTS, CDR2 YDEGEE. Trimming removed 4 bases from V and 3 bases from J; junction bases left unmatched: 7. This CDR3 is 16 amino acids long. The CDR3 DNA reads TGTGCCAGCAGCCCTGACGACAGGGGGTACACCGGGGAGCTGTTTTTT. Translation: CASSPDDRGYTGELFF.

In its sample, this clone was seen once. V usage is TRBV30 and J usage is TRBJ1-4; 8 bases line up with TRBD1. J was trimmed by 3 bases and V by 3 bases; bases with no gene match: 6. The CDR3 has 15 amino acids. Germline V CDR1 and CDR2: GTSNPN, SVGIG (reference sequence). CDR3 DNA: TGTGCCTGGAGGGACACAGGGGGGTCTAATGAAAAACTGTTTTTT. It specifies CAWRDTGGSNEKLFF. Full variable domain (remainder filled in from reference TRBV30 and TRBJ1-4): SQTIHQWPATLVQPVGSPLSLECTVEGTSNPNLYWYRQAAGRGLQLLFYSVGIGQISSEVPQNLSASRPQDRQFILSSKKLLLSDSGFYLCAWRDTGGSNEKLFFGSGTQLSVL.

This clone was recorded once. The V gene is TRBV5-6, the J gene TRBJ1-5; 7 bases agree with TRBD1. This CDR3 is 15 amino acids long. Trimming at V came to 4 bases and at J to 3 bases, leaving 7 bases not matched to a gene. Germline V lookup: CDR1 SGHDT, CDR2 YYEEEE. As DNA, the CDR3 is TGTGCCAGCAGCAAATATGACAGGGACAATCAGCCCCAGCATTTT. Translation gives CASSKYDRDNQPQHF.

V gene TRBV7-9 combines with J gene TRBJ1-2, with D unclear. The V end lost 5 bases, the J end lost 3 bases, and 10 bases lay between the germline ends. The CDR3 has 13 residues. Germline V CDR1 and CDR2: SEHNR, FQNEAQ (reference sequence). CDR3 sequence: CASSATDHYGYTF. In nucleotides, the CDR3 is TGTGCCAGCAGCGCTACTGATCACTATGGCTACACCTTC. Filled out from reference TRBV7-9 and TRBJ1-2, the complete variable domain reads DTGVSQNPRHKITKRGQNVTFRCDPISEHNRLYWYRQTLGQGPEFLTYFQNEAQLEKSRLLSDRFSAERPKGSFSTLEIQRTEQGDSAMYLCASSATDHYGYTFGSGTRLTVV.

V and J are TRBV19 and TRBJ2-7; D not certain. The CDR3 has 13 residues. V was shortened by 7 bases and J by 3 bases, with 13 bases between the two germline ends. Germline V CDR1 and CDR2: LNHDA, SQIVND (reference sequence). The CDR3 nucleotides are TGTGCCAGTATAAGAGGAGAGATCTACGAGCAGTACTTC. This gives the protein CASIRGEIYEQYF.

The chain links TRBV21-1 to TRBJ2-7; the DNA was not compared with TRBD1, the D call given in the table. TRBV21-1 is an annotated pseudogene. This CDR3 region has 15 residues. CDR3 DNA: TGTGCCAGCAGCAAAAAACAGGGTGTTTCGCACGAGCAGTACTTC. Translation: CASSKKQGVSHEQYF.

The chain carries TRBV7-9 and TRBJ1-2, with D tentatively TRBD1 (5 bases). V was cut by 5 bases and J by 8 bases, with 18 bases left in between. The CDR3 spans 14 residues. The germline V gene has CDR1 SEHNR and CDR2 FQNEAQ (reference sequence). The CDR3 here is CASSPLGGVSGYTF. The CDR3 nucleotides read TGTGCCAGCAGCCCCCTGGGAGGGGTGAGCGGCTACACCTTC.

The chain recombines TRBV11-2 with TRBJ2-3; unclear D gene. Germline CDR1 SGHAT, CDR2 FQNNGV. The V gene lost 3 bases and the J gene lost 6 bases, with 4 bases spanning the gap. CDR3 length: 11 amino acids. For the CDR3, the DNA is TGTGCCAGCAGCTTTCGGGATACGCAGTATTTT. Protein: CASSFRDTQYF.

V gene TRBV5-4 combines with J gene TRBJ2-2, with D possibly being TRBD2 (6 bases). The ends were cut back, 5 bases at V and 7 bases at J, with 15 bases in the middle. The germline gives CDR1 SGHNT, CDR2 YYREEE (reference sequence). This CDR3 contains 14 residues. The CDR3 DNA follows: TGTGCCAGCAGTAGCGGCGATCGGGGCGGGGAGCTGTTTTTT. It specifies CASSSGDRGGELFF.

This clone has more than one count but fewer than ten. The J gene is TRBJ1-2, the V gene TRBV27; 10 nucleotides align to TRBD1. Looked up from germline, CDR1 is MNHEY and CDR2 is SMNVEV (reference sequence). The CDR3 sequence is 16 residues long. The V and J ends lost 6 bases and 4 bases, in that order; junction bases with no gene match: 11. The CDR3 DNA reads as TGTGCCAGCAGAAAAATGACAGGGGGCTTTGTCTATGGCTACACCTTC. It encodes CASRKMTGGFVYGYTF.

This chain links TRBV7-2 with TRBJ2-5; the D gene is possibly TRBD2 (6 bases). There are 18 residues in the CDR3. V lost 0 bases to trimming and J lost 1 base, with 18 bases between them. Germline V gives CDR1 SGHTA, CDR2 FQGNSA. The CDR3: CASSLAKGRGRLQETQYF. Written as DNA, the CDR3 is TGTGCCAGCAGCTTAGCGAAAGGACGGGGGAGGCTCCAAGAGACCCAGTACTTC.

The CDR3 loop reads CASSQDGGRVGYTF. CDR3 nucleotides: TGTGCCAGCAGCCAAGATGGAGGGAGGGTCGGCTACACCTTC. V usage is TRBV3-1 (or the pseudogene TRBV3-2) and J usage is TRBJ1-2, with D unresolved. V was clipped by 0 bases and J by 8 bases, with 13 bases between them. This CDR3 comprises 14 residues. The germline CDR1 and CDR2 sequences are LGHDT and YNNKEL (reference sequence).

The chain combines TRBV3-1 (or the pseudogene TRBV3-2) with TRBJ2-1; D is undetermined. Germline V gene data show CDR1 as LGHDT and CDR2 as YNNKEL (reference sequence). CDR3 length: 14 amino acids. Trimming took off 1 base at V and 0 bases at J, with 4 bases between the two ends. The CDR3 DNA follows: TGTGCCAGCAGCCAAGTTAGCTCCTACAATGAGCAGTTCTTC. Amino acid sequence: CASSQVSSYNEQFF.

Concerning this clone: Other nucleotide sequences from this sample produce the same CDR3. The chain carries TRBV6-2 or TRBV6-3 and TRBJ1-2; 10 nucleotides match TRBD1. V lost 0 bases, J lost 2 bases, and 3 bases stayed unmatched. Germline V lookup: CDR1 MNHEY, CDR2 SVGEGT. The CDR3 is 16 residues long. CDR3 residues: CASSYSPGQGNYGYTF. The CDR3 DNA sequence: TGTGCCAGCAGTTACTCTCCGGGACAGGGGAACTATGGCTACACCTTC.

This clone was counted a few times. The chain joins TRBV7-9 to TRBJ1-1, with 7 bases aligning to TRBD1. The CDR3 totals 15 residues. Germline V CDR1 and CDR2: SEHNR, FQNEAQ (reference sequence). Trimming took 5 bases from V and 0 from J; bases not matched to a gene: 6. The CDR3 loop reads CASSKDRAVNTEAFF. The CDR3 DNA follows: TGTGCCAGCAGCAAAGACAGGGCGGTGAACACTGAAGCTTTCTTT.

V and J are TRBV7-9 and TRBJ2-7; 7 nucleotides line up with TRBD2. Trimming at V came to 6 bases and at J to 0 bases, leaving 11 bases not matched to a gene. Germline assignment: CDR1 SEHNR and CDR2 FQNEAQ (reference sequence). The CDR3 covers 16 residues. The CDR3 protein is CASSDKSGDYSYEQYF. Here the CDR3 DNA reads TGTGCCAGCAGTGACAAAAGCGGGGATTACTCCTACGAGCAGTACTTC.

The chain recombines TRBV2 with TRBJ1-3; 8 nucleotides match TRBD1. V gave up 6 bases and J gave up 1 base; unmatched junction bases: 11. The CDR3 is 17 amino acids. CDR1 is SNHLY, CDR2 FYNNEI, per germline. As DNA, the CDR3 is TGTGCCAGCAGAGATAGGACAGGGCGTGGATCTGGAAACACCATATATTTT. As protein: CASRDRTGRGSGNTIYF.